The T cell receptor beta chain described here comes from a study of regulatory T cells in long-lasting Graves disease. Looking at the study overall: Over-5-year antithyroid drug use with positive TSH receptor antibodies defined persistent Graves' disease in the study.

This CDR3 has 14 amino acids. Germline V CDR1 and CDR2: MNHEY, SVGAGI. V trimming: 4 bases; J trimming: 2 bases; junction bases outside the gene matches: 2. The time point denotes: persistent/refractory GD, antithyroid drugs over 5 years with positive TRAb. Scientists built the TCR library using RNA that was extracted from PBMCs. Combining iRepertoire HTBI primers with Arm-PCR of CDR3 regions, the authors built TCR beta libraries. A single record per CDR3 protein comes from TCRdb applying MiXCR to the multiplex PCR reads. The data show approximately 360,000 distinct CDR3 sequences, 20% to 25% seen once. This clonotype was counted ten times or more.

The chain links TRBV6-5 to TRBJ2-7; 10 bases fit TRBD1. The receptor was isolated from a woman aged 40 to 49 with Graves disease. Sequencing used peripheral blood mononuclear cells (PBMCs), obtained when the disease was refractory, from a patient treated with antithyroid drugs. The CDR3, as DNA: TGTGCCAGCAGTTGGGGACAGGGGCCCTACGAGCAGTACTTC. Amino acid sequence: CASSWGQGPYEQYF.